The 14 T cell receptor beta chains given below trace back to one sample, sequenced in a study of Ad26.COV2.S vaccination and SARS-CoV-2 variants. Libraries were prepared by immunoSEQ multiplex PCR; TCRdb keeps only in-frame clonotypes and omits some of them. The top ten clones hold around 3.6% of a sample with roughly 420,000 clones, approximately 88% of them seen once. Treatment given: 15 to 20 received Ad26.COV2.S at low or high dose, single or two shots; 5 received placebo; per-sample allocation not given. Samples analyzed were those drawn on day 63 after the first vaccine or placebo injection. Material: peripheral blood, obtained in a trial of Ad26.COV2.S vaccine versus placebo. The receptor set was obtained from a person between 18 and 65 years old who received the Ad26.COV2.S COVID-19 vaccine or a placebo.

The chain employs TRBV10-3 and TRBJ2-6; the D gene could be TRBD1 or TRBD2 (5 bases each). CDR3 length: 18 amino acids. V gave up 0 bases and J gave up 3 bases, with 15 bases separating them. The germline V gene encodes CDR1 ENHRY and CDR2 SYGVKD. Written as DNA, the CDR3 is TGTGCCATCAGTGAGTCTTCCGGGGCCTCTGGTGGGGCCAACGTCCTGACTTTC. Translating gives CAISESSGASGGANVLTF.

This clone has a single count. This chain joins TRBV28 and TRBJ1-5; 8 bases map to TRBD1. With 6 bases clipped from V and 4 bases from J, the junction kept 8 bases outside the gene matches. CDR1 and CDR2 (germline): MDHEN, SYDVKM. This CDR3 comprises 15 residues. DNA of the CDR3: TGTGCCAGCAGCGCGCCGGACAGGGAAAATCAGCCCCAGCATTTT. Translation: CASSAPDRENQPQHF.

This clone was seen only once. The chain links TRBV5-1 to TRBJ1-1; tentative D call: TRBD1 (5 bases). CDR3 size: 13 residues. V was cut by 3 bases and J by 6 bases, with 12 bases left in between. In germline, CDR1 is SGHRS, CDR2 YFSETQ. Here the CDR3 reads CASSSQGVSEAFF. The CDR3 DNA is TGCGCCAGCAGCTCTCAAGGGGTGTCTGAAGCTTTCTTT.

The rearrangement links TRBV7-9 to TRBJ1-1; 8 bases are shared with TRBD1. In germline, CDR1 is SEHNR, CDR2 FQNEAQ (reference sequence). J was trimmed by 5 bases and V by 4 bases; bases with no gene match: 9. The CDR3 contains 15 residues. CDR3 amino acids: CASSSTRQGRTEAFF. CDR3 nucleotide sequence: TGTGCCAGCAGCTCAACAAGACAGGGGAGGACTGAAGCTTTCTTT.

This clone was recorded a few times. The rearrangement links TRBV6-4 to TRBJ1-5; D gene uncertain. This CDR3 has 13 amino acids. The germline CDR1 and CDR2 sequences are MRHNA and SNTAGT. V lost 7 bases, J lost 3 bases, and 10 bases lay in between. The chain's CDR3 is CASTRQYNQPQHF. The CDR3, as DNA: TGTGCCAGCACGCGGCAGTACAATCAGCCCCAGCATTTT.

The chain joins TRBV7-8 to TRBJ1-5; 9 positions agree with TRBD1. This CDR3 has 18 amino acids. The junction had 10 bases not matched to a gene; V was cut back by 4 bases and J by 0 bases. The germline CDR1 and CDR2 sequences are SGHVS and FQNEAQ. The CDR3 nucleotides read TGTGCCAGCAGCTACAGGGGGCAGGAACGTAATAGCAATCAGCCCCAGCATTTT. Its protein is CASSYRGQERNSNQPQHF.

The sample holds a few counts of this clone. Other DNA sequences within the sample encode an identical CDR3. The chain has TRBV3-1 (or the pseudogene TRBV3-2) and TRBJ1-5, with D possibly matching TRBD1 (5 bases). This CDR3 has 15 residues. The germline gives CDR1 LGHDT, CDR2 YNNKEL (reference sequence). V was trimmed by 4 bases and J by 0 bases, leaving 10 bases between them. DNA of the CDR3: TGTGCCAGCAGCCCCCAGGGAAATAGCAATCAGCCCCAGCATTTT. Residues: CASSPQGNSNQPQHF.

In this sample, this clone turned up once. The chain employs TRBV29-1 and TRBJ2-2, with no clear D. Germline CDR1 SQVTM, CDR2 ANQGSEA. Trimming left V 4 bases short and J 0 bases short, with 6 bases between. The CDR3 sequence is 13 residues long. The CDR3 protein is CSVAGSNTGELFF. In DNA, the CDR3 is TGCAGCGTTGCCGGGTCGAACACCGGGGAGCTGTTTTTT.

The chain joins TRBV29-1 to TRBJ1-2, with TRBD1 identical over 7 bases. The CDR3 spans 13 residues. V trimming: 6 bases; J trimming: 6 bases; junction bases outside the gene matches: 10. Germline CDR1 is SQVTM and CDR2 is ANQGSEA. CDR3 amino acids: CSVLGTDENGYTF. In nucleotides, the CDR3 is TGCAGCGTCCTGGGGACAGATGAAAATGGCTACACCTTC.

This clone occurred a few times. CDR3 DNA: TGTGCCAGCAGCGCTCGGACAGCGGCTGGAAACACCATATATTTT. Its protein is CASSARTAAGNTIYF. The rearrangement uses TRBV9 and TRBJ1-3; a weak D match, TRBD1 (6 bases). CDR1 is SGDLS and CDR2 is YYNGEE in the germline V gene. The CDR3 contains 15 residues. V lost 3 bases and J lost 2, with 12 bases in between.

The J gene is TRBJ2-2, the V gene TRBV6-2 or TRBV6-3, with 7 bases fitting TRBD2. With V trimmed by 5 bases and J by 8 bases, 5 bases remained unmatched. Germline V gene lookup returns CDR1 MNHEY and CDR2 SVGEGT. The CDR3 spans 13 residues. The CDR3 here is CASSPTSIGELFF. The CDR3 DNA sequence: TGTGCCAGCAGTCCGACTAGCATTGGGGAGCTGTTTTTT.

This clone showed up just once. The CDR3 DNA is TGTGCCAGCAGCCGGGGGGACAGGCCCTACGAGCAGTACTTC. It codes for CASSRGDRPYEQYF. The chain combines TRBV7-9 with TRBJ2-7; tentative D call: TRBD1 (8 bases). Trimming cost V 5 bases and J 2 bases, with 13 bases left between them. In germline, CDR1 is SEHNR, CDR2 FQNEAQ (reference sequence). The CDR3 runs to 14 residues.

The rearrangement links TRBV10-2 to TRBJ2-5, with D uncertain. Germline loops: CDR1 WSHSY, CDR2 SAAADI. This CDR3 comprises 13 residues. The V and J ends lost 7 bases and 5 bases respectively, with 14 bases between them. DNA for the CDR3: TGCGCCAGCACACCGGCTCCTTGGGAGACCCAGTACTTC. Its protein is CASTPAPWETQYF.

A remark on this clone: This specimen includes other DNA sequences encoding the same CDR3. The chain recombines TRBV7-3 with TRBJ2-3; the D is unclear. CDR1 and CDR2 (germline): SGHTA, FQGTGA. V was shortened by 5 bases and J by 3 bases, with 15 bases between the two germline ends. The CDR3 sequence is 15 residues long. CDR3 sequence (DNA): TGTGCCAGCAGCCTGTTGGGTGGCGTTACAGATACGCAGTATTTT. This sequence encodes CASSLLGGVTDTQYF.